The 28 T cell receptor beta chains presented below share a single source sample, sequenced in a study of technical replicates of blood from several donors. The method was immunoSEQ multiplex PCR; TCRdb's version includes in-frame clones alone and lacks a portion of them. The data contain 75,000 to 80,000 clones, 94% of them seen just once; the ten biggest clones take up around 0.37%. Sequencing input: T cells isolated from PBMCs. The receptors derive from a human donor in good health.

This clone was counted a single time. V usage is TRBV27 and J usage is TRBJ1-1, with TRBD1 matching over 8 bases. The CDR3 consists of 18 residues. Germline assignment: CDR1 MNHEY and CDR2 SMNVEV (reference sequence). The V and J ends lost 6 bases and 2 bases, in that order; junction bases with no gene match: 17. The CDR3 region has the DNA TGTGCCAGCAGGACCGGACAGGGTTCGGGTTGGTATAACACTGAAGCTTTCTTT. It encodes CASRTGQGSGWYNTEAFF.

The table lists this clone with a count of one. CDR3 sequence reads: CASSDSQETQYF. DNA for the CDR3: TGTGCCAGCAGCGACAGCCAAGAGACCCAGTACTTC. The chain joins TRBV7-9 to TRBJ2-5; TRBD1 is a possible D gene (5 bases). The CDR3 contains 12 residues. Trimming shortened V by 5 bases and J by 1 base, and 5 bases separated the two germline ends. Germline-derived CDR1 and CDR2 are SEHNR and FQNEAQ (reference sequence).

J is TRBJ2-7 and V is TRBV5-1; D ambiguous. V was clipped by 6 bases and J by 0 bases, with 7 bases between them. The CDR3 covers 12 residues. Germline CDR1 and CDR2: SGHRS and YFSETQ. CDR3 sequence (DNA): TGCGCCAGCACTCCAGACTCCTACGAGCAGTACTTC. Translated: CASTPDSYEQYF.

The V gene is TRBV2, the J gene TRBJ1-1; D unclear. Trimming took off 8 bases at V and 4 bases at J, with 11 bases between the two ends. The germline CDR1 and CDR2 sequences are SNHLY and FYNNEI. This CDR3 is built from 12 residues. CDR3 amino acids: CASSRGSTEAFF. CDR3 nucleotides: TGTGCCAGCTCTCGGGGAAGCACTGAAGCTTTCTTT.

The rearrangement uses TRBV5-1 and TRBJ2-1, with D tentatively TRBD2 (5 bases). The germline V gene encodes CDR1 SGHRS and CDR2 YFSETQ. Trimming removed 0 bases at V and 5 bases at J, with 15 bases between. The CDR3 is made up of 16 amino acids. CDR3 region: CASSLASRGPHNEQFF. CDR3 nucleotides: TGCGCCAGCAGCTTGGCCTCAAGAGGGCCCCACAATGAGCAGTTCTTC.

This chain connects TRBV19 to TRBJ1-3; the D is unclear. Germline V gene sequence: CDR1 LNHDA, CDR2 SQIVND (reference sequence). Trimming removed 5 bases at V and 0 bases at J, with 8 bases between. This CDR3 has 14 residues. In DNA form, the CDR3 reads TGTGCCAGTAGTCCCTCCAGCTCTGGAAACACCATATATTTT. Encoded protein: CASSPSSSGNTIYF.

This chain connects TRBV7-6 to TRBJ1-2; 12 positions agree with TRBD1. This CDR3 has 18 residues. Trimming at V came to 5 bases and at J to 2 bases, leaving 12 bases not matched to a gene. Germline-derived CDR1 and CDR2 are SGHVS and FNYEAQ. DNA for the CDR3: TGTGCCAGCAGCCCAAATCCGGGACAGGGGGCCACCAACTATGGCTACACCTTC. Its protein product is CASSPNPGQGATNYGYTF.

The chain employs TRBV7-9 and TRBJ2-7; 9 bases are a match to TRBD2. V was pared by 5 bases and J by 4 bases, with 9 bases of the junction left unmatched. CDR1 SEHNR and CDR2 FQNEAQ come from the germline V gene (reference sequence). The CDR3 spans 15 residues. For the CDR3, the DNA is TGTGCCAGCAGCCATGGAAATAGCGGGAGTTACGAGCAGTACTTC. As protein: CASSHGNSGSYEQYF.

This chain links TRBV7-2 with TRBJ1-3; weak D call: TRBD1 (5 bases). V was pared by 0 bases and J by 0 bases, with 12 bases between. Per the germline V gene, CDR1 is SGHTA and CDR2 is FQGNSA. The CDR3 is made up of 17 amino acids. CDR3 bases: TGTGCCAGCAGCTTAGCGATAACGGACAACTCTGGAAACACCATATATTTT. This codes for CASSLAITDNSGNTIYF.

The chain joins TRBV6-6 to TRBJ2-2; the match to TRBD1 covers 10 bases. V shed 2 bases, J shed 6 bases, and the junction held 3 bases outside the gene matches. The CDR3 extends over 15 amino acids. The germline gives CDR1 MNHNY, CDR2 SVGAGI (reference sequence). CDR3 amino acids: CASSYRTGGAGELFF. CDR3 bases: TGTGCCAGCAGTTACCGGACAGGGGGTGCCGGGGAGCTGTTTTTT.

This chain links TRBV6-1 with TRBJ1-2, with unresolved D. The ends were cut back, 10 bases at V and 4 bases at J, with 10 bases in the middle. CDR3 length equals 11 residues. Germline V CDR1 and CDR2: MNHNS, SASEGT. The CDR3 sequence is CATYGSYGYTF. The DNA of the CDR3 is TGTGCCACCTACGGGTCCTATGGCTACACCTTC.

DNA of the CDR3: TGTGCCAGTAGTATACCGGACAGGGCTTACAATCAGCCCCAGCATTTT. This encodes CASSIPDRAYNQPQHF. The chain couples TRBV19 to TRBJ1-5, with TRBD1 matching over 8 bases. The V gene end was trimmed by 2 bases and the J gene end by 3 bases; junction bases not matched to a gene: 6. CDR3 size: 16 residues. The germline V gene encodes CDR1 LNHDA and CDR2 SQIVND (reference sequence).

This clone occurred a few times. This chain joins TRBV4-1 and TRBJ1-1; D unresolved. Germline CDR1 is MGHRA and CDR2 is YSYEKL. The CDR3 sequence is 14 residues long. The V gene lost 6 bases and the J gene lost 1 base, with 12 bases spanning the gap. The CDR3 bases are TGCGCCAGCAGTCAAAGACAAACGAACACTGAAGCTTTCTTT. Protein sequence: CASSQRQTNTEAFF.

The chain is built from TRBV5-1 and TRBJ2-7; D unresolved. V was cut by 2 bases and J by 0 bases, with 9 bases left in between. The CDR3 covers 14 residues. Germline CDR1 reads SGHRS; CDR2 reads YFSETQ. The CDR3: CASSFGSGSYEQYF. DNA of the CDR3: TGCGCCAGCAGCTTTGGCTCAGGCTCCTACGAGCAGTACTTC.

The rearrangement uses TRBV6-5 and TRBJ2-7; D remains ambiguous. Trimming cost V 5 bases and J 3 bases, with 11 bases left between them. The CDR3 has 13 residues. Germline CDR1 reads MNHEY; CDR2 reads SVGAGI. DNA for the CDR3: TGTGCCAGCAGTCTACTCCGATACTACGAGCAGTACTTC. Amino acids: CASSLLRYYEQYF.

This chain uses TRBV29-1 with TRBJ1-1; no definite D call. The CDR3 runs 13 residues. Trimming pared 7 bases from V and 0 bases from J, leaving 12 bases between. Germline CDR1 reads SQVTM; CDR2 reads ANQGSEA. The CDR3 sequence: CSAQQNMNTEAFF. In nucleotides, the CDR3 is TGCAGCGCCCAACAGAACATGAACACTGAAGCTTTCTTT. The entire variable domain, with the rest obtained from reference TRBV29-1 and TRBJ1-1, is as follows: SAVISQKPSRDICQRGTSLTIQCQVDSQVTMMFWYRQQPGQSLTLIATANQGSEATYESGFVIDKFPISRPNLTFSTLTVSNMSPEDSSIYLCSAQQNMNTEAFFGQGTRLTVV.

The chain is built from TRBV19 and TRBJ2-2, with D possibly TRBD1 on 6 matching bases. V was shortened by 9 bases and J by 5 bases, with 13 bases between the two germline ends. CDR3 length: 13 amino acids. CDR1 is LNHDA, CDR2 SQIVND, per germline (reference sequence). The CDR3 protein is CASYRAGTGELFF. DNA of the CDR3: TGTGCCAGCTACAGGGCTGGGACCGGGGAGCTGTTTTTT.

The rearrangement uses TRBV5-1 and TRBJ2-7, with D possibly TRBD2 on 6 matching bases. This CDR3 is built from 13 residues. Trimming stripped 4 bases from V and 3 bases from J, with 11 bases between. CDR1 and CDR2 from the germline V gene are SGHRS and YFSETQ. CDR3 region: CASSHGTDYEQYF. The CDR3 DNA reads TGCGCCAGCAGCCACGGGACTGACTACGAGCAGTACTTC. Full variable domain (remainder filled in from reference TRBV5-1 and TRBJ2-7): KAGVTQTPRYLIKTRGQQVTLSCSPISGHRSVSWYQQTPGQGLQFLFEYFSETQRNKGNFPGRFSGRQFSNSRSEMNVSTLELGDSALYLCASSHGTDYEQYFGPGTRLTVT.

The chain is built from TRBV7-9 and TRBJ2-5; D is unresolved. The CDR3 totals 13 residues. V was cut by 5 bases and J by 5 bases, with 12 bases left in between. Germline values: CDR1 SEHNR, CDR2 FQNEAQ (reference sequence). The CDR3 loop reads CASSLGPWETQYF. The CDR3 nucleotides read TGTGCCAGCAGCCTAGGGCCGTGGGAGACCCAGTACTTC.

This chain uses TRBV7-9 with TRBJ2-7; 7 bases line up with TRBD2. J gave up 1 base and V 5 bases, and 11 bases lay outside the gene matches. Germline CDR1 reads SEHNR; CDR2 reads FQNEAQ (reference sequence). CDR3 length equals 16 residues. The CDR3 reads CASSPRTRGGSYEQYF. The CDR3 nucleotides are TGTGCCAGCAGCCCCCGGACTAGAGGAGGGTCCTACGAGCAGTACTTC.

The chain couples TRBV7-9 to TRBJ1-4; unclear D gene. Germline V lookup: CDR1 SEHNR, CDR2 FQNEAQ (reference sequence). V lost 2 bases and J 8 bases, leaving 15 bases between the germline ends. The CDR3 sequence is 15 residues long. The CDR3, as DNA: TGTGCCAGCAGCTTAATTGGGGAGGAAGGGGAAAAACTGTTTTTT. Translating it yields CASSLIGEEGEKLFF. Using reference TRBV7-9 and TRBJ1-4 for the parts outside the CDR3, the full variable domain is DTGVSQNPRHKITKRGQNVTFRCDPISEHNRLYWYRQTLGQGPEFLTYFQNEAQLEKSRLLSDRFSAERPKGSFSTLEIQRTEQGDSAMYLCASSLIGEEGEKLFFGSGTQLSVL.

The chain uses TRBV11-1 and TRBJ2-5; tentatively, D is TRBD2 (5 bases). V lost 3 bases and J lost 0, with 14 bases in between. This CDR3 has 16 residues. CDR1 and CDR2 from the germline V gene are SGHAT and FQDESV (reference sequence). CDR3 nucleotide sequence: TGTGCCAGCAGCTTTATTCCCTACGGGGACCAAGAGACCCAGTACTTC. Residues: CASSFIPYGDQETQYF. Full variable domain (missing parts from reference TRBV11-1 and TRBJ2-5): EAEVAQSPRYKITEKSQAVAFWCDPISGHATLYWYRQILGQGPELLVQFQDESVVDDSQLPKDRFSAERLKGVDSTLKIQPAELGDSAMYLCASSFIPYGDQETQYFGPGTRLLVL.

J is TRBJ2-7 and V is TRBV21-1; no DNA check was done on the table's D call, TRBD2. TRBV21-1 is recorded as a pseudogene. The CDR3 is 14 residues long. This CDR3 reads CASPAKTPSYEQYF. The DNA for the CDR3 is TGTGCCAGCCCCGCGAAAACCCCATCCTACGAGCAGTACTTC.

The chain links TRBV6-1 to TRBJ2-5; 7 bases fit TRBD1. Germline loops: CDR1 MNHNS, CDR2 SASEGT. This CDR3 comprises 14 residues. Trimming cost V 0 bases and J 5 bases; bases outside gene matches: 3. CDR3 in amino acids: CASSEAGQRETQYF. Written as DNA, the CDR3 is TGTGCCAGCAGTGAAGCGGGACAGAGGGAGACCCAGTACTTC.

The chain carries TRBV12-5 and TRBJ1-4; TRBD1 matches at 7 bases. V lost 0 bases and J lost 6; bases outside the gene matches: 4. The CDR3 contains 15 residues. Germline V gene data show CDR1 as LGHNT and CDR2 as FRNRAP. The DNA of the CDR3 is TGTGCTAGTGGTTTGGTATCAGGGGGAGATGAAAAACTGTTTTTT. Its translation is CASGLVSGGDEKLFF.

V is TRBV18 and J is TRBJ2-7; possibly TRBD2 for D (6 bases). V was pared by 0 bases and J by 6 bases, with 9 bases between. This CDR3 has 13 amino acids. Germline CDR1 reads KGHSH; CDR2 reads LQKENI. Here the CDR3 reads CASSPPEGTEQYF. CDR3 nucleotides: TGTGCCAGCTCACCACCGGAGGGAACCGAGCAGTACTTC. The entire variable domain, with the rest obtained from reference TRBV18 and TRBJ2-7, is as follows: NAGVMQNPRHLVRRRGQEARLRCSPMKGHSHVYWYRQLPEEGLKFMVYLQKENIIDESGMPKERFSAEFPKEGPSILRIQQVVRGDSAAYFCASSPPEGTEQYFGPGTRLTVT.

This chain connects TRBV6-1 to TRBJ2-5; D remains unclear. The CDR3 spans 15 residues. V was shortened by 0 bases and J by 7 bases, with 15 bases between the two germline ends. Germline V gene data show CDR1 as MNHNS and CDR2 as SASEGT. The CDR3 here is CASSEALRHLGTQYF. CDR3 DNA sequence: TGTGCCAGCAGTGAAGCGCTTCGACATTTGGGGACCCAGTACTTC.

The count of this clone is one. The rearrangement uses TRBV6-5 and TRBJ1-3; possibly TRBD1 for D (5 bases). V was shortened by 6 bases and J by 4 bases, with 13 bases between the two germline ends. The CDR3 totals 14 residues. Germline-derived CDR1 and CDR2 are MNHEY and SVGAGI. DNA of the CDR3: TGTGCCAGCAGGACGGGGGGAATCGGAAACACCATATATTTT. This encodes CASRTGGIGNTIYF.